The sequence of this T cell receptor (beta chain) was determined in a study of identical twins. Findings and limits, study-wide: Out-of-frame alpha sequences that twins shared showed excess low generation probability.

Template switching added a universal primer site, and cDNA bore unique molecular identifiers. TCRdb fed the 5' RACE reads into MiXCR, producing one record per CDR3 protein. The sample includes roughly 700,000 distinct CDR3 sequences, under 9% seen only once; the top ten take 0.98%. Trimming at V came to 6 bases and at J to 4 bases, leaving 4 bases not matched to a gene. The CDR3 runs to 13 residues. To note about this clonotype: Its antigen is not identified.

The same data also went into a second study, on yellow fever vaccine responses in identical twins.

The receptor comes from a woman under 30 in good health. The rearrangement joins TRBV12-3 or TRBV12-4 to TRBJ2-3, with 7 bases identical to TRBD1. Source material: PBMCs. The CDR3, as DNA: TGTGCCAGCAGCGGACAGGCCGCAGATACGCAGTATTTT. It yields the protein CASSGQAADTQYF.